This TCR beta chain was identified during a study of vaccination effects on CD4 cells after COVID-19. Some clones are missing from TCRdb's copy, which holds only in-frame ones; the method was immunoSEQ multiplex PCR. This sample yields about 31,000 clones, of which about 63% are seen a single time; 25% to 30% belongs to the top ten. The CDR3 length is 12 residues. The V end was cut by 6 bases, the J end by 11 bases, with 15 bases between. Germline lookup yields CDR1 LNHDA and CDR2 SQIVND (reference sequence). Peptide-pool stimulation followed by sequencing identified expanded antigen-specific CD4+ clonotypes in the ViraFEST assay. The authors isolated CD4+ T cells after around 9 days of culture. As for this clone: What it binds is not known.

The genes are TRBV19 and TRBJ2-3; either TRBD1 or TRBD2 may supply D (5 bases each). The sequence was obtained from a human donor who received a COVID-19 vaccine. The material sequenced was CD4+ T cells from PBMCs cultured with HCoV-229E spike peptides, taken before COVID-19 vaccination. CDR3 bases: TGTGCCAGTAGGGATCAGGGTCGGGGGCAGTATTTT. This sequence encodes CASRDQGRGQYF. Complete variable domain (other parts from reference TRBV19 and TRBJ2-3): DGGITQSPKYLFRKEGQNVTLSCEQNLNHDAMYWYRQDPGQGLRLIYYSQIVNDFQKGDIAEGYSVSREKKESFPLTVTSAQKNPTAFYLCASRDQGRGQYFGPGTRLTVL.